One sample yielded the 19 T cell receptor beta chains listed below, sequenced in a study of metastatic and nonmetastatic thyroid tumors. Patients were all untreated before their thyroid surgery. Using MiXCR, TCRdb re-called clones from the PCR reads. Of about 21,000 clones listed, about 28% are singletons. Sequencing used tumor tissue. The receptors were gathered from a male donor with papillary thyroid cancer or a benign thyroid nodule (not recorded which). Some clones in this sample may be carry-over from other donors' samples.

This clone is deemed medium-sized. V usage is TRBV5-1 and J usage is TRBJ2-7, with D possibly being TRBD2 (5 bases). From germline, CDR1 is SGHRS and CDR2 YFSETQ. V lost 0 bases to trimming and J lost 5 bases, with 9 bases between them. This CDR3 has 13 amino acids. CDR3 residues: CASSLVFGDEQYF. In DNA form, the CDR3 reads TGCGCCAGCAGCTTGGTTTTCGGGGACGAGCAGTACTTC. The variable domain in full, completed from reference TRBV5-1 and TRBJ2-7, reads KAGVTQTPRYLIKTRGQQVTLSCSPISGHRSVSWYQQTPGQGLQFLFEYFSETQRNKGNFPGRFSGRQFSNSRSEMNVSTLELGDSALYLCASSLVFGDEQYFGPGTRLTVT.

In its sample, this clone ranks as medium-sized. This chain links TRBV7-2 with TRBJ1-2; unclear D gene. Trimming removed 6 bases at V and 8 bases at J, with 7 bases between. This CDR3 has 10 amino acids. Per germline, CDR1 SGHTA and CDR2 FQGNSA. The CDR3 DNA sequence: TGTGCCAGCAGAGGAGAGGGCTACACCTTC. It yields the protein CASRGEGYTF.

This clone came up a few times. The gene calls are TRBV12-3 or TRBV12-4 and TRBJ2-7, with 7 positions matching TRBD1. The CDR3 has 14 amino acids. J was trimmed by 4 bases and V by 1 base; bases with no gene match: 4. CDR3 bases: TGTGCCAGCAGTTTAGATGCAGGGGGATACGAGCAGTACTTC. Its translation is CASSLDAGGYEQYF.

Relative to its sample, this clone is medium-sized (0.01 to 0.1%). CDR3 protein: CRPTGTGGEQYF. As DNA, the CDR3 is TGCAGACCGACAGGGACGGGGGGCGAGCAGTACTTC. The chain recombines TRBV20-1 with TRBJ2-7; D is tentatively TRBD1 or TRBD2 (7 bases each). Germline V lookup: CDR1 DFQATT, CDR2 SNEGSKA (reference sequence). The length of the CDR3 is 12 residues.

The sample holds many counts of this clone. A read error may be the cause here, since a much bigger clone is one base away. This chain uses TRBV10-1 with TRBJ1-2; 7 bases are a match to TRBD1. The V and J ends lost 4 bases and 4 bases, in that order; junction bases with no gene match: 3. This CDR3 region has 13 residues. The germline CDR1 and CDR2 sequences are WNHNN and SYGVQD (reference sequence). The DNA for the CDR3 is TGCGCCAGCAGTGGCAGGACAGGCTATGGCTACACCTTC. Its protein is CASSGRTGYGYTF.

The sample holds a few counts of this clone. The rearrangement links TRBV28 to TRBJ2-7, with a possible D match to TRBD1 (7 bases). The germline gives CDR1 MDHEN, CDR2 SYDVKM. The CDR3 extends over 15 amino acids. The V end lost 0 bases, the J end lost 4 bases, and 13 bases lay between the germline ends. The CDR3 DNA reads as TGTGCCAGCAGTTTATGGGAGGGACAGCTATACGAGCAGTACTTC. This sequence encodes CASSLWEGQLYEQYF.

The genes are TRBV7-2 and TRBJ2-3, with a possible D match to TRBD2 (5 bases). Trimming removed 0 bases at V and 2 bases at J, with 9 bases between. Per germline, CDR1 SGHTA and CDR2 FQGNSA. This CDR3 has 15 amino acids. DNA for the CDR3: TGTGCCAGCAGCTTAGCGGGCCTAGCCACAGATACGCAGTATTTT. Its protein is CASSLAGLATDTQYF.

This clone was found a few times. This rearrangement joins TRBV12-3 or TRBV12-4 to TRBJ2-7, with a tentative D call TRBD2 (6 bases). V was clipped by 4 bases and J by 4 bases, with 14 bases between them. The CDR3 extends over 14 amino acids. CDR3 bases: TGTGCCAGCAGTTCGGACTATGGATATTACGAGCAGTACTTC. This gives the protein CASSSDYGYYEQYF.

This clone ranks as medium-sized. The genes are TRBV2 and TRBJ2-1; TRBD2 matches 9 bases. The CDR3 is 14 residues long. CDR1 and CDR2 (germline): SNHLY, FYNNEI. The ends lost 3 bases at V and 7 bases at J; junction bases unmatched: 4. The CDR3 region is CASSDGGLANEQFF. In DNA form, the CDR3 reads TGTGCCAGCAGTGATGGCGGACTAGCGAATGAGCAGTTCTTC.

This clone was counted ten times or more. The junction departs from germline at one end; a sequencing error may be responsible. CDR3 in DNA: TGTGCCAGCAGTGTCGGGACACCGGTTGCCTTC. Amino acids: CASSVGTPVAF. The V and J genes are TRBV12-3 or TRBV12-4 and TRBJ1-2, with D maybe TRBD1 (6 bases). This CDR3 has 11 amino acids.

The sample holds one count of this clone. As DNA, the CDR3 is TGCAGTGCTAGAGAAATCCCCCAGCTTCATCGGACAAAGCAGTACTTC. This encodes CSAREIPQLHRTKQYF. The gene calls are TRBV20-1 and TRBJ2-7, with D possibly being TRBD1 (5 bases). CDR1 DFQATT and CDR2 SNEGSKA come from the germline V gene (reference sequence). The CDR3 has 16 residues. Trimming left V 0 bases short and J 8 bases short, with 23 bases between.

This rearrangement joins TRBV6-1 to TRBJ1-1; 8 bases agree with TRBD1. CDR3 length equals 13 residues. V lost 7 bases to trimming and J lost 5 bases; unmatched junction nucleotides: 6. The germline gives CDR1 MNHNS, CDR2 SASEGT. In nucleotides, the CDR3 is TGTGCCAGCAACAAACAGGGGGGAACTGAAGCTTTCTTT. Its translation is CASNKQGGTEAFF.

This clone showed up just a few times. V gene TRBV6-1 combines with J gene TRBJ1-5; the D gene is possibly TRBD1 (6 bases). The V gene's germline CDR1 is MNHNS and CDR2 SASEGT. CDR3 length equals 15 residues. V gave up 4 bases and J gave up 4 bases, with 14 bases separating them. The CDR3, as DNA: TGTGCCAGCAGTGGCAATCACAGGGAGAATCAGCCCCAGCATTTT. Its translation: CASSGNHRENQPQHF.

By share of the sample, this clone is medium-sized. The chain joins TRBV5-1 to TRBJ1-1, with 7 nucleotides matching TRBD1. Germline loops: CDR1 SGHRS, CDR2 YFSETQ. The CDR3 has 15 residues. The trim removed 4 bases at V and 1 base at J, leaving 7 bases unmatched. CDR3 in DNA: TGCGCCAGCAGCCAGCGCGGACAGGAGAACACTGAAGCTTTCTTT. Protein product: CASSQRGQENTEAFF.

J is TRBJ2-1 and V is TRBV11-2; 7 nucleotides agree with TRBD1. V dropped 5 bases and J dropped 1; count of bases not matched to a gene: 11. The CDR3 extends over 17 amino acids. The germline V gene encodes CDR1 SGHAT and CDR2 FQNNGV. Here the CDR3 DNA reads TGTGCCAGCAGCGCGTTGAGGGGGCATAGTTCCTACAATGAGCAGTTCTTC. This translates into CASSALRGHSSYNEQFF.

CDR3 protein: CASSYIGGDYEQYF. The CDR3 DNA reads TGTGCCAGCAGTTACATAGGGGGAGACTACGAGCAGTACTTC. The gene calls are TRBV6-5 and TRBJ2-7, with D perhaps matching TRBD1 (6 bases). V lost 2 bases and J 3 bases, leaving 11 bases between the germline ends. The CDR3 extends over 14 amino acids. Germline CDR1 and CDR2: MNHEY and SVGAGI.

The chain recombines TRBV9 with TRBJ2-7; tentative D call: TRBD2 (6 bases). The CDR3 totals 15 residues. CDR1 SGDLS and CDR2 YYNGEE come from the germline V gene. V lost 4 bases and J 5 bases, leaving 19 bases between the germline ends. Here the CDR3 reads CASSLGLSGVNEQYF. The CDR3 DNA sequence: TGTGCCAGCAGCCTAGGACTATCGGGGGTAAACGAGCAGTACTTC.

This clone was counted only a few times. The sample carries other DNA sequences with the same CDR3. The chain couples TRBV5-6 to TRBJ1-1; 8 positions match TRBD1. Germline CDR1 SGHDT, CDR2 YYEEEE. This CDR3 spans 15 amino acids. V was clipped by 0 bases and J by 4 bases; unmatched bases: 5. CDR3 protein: CASSLGLQGGTEAFF. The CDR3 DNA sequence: TGTGCCAGCAGCTTGGGCCTACAGGGGGGCACTGAAGCTTTCTTT.

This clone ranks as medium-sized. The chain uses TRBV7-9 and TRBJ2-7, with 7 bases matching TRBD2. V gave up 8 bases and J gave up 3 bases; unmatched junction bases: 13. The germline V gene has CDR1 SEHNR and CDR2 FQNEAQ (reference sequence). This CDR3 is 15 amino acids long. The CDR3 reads CASQPNVERGYEQYF. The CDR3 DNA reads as TGTGCCAGCCAGCCCAATGTCGAGCGGGGCTACGAGCAGTACTTC.